This T cell receptor beta chain was sequenced for a study of blood T cell repertoires in COVID-19. Turning to the study itself: There were acute and convalescent COVID-19 samples, and they came from the United States, Italy and Spain. Sources were T cells, B-cell-depleted T cells, or PBMCs; the material itself was cDNA or gDNA.

In the original workflow: Amplification of reference gene primers provided the estimated nucleated cell counts. Libraries were prepared by immunoSEQ multiplex PCR; TCRdb keeps only in-frame clonotypes and omits some of them. V, J and clone size reflect that table, while D and trimming were determined from the DNA. The sample consists of approximately 170,000 clones, around 85% of them appearing once. Germline lookup yields CDR1 SGHAT and CDR2 FQNNGV. Deletions cut 1 base from V and 6 bases from J, with 10 bases between. This CDR3 is 13 amino acids long. The TCR was taken from a man aged 55 to 70 with active or convalescent COVID-19. The genes are TRBV11-2 and TRBJ2-7, with D possibly TRBD2 on 6 matching bases. The sequencing input was peripheral blood. DNA of the CDR3: TGTGCCAGCAGCTTAGTGAGGGGAGGCGAGCAGTACTTC. Amino acid sequence: CASSLVRGGEQYF.